The 8 T cell receptor beta chains below come from one sample, sequenced in a study of T cell clonotyping in hematopoietic cell transplantation. Produced via immunoSEQ multiplex PCR; TCRdb's table is partial and in-frame only. The sample yields over 7,500 clones, about 97% seen once. Sequencing was performed on peripheral blood mononuclear cells, taken 100 days after allogeneic stem cell transplant. The receptor source for this set is a male patient aged 55 to 70 who had an allogeneic stem cell transplant from a related donor, so the T cells may come from the graft donor. Some clones in this sample may be carry-over from other donors' samples.

This clone was detected once. V gene TRBV28 combines with J gene TRBJ1-1, with D unresolved. CDR1 MDHEN and CDR2 SYDVKM come from the germline V gene. Trimming left V 7 bases short and J 0 bases short, with 15 bases between. The length of the CDR3 is 15 residues. The CDR3: CASIYSDIMNTEAFF. CDR3 nucleotide sequence: TGTGCCAGCATCTACTCCGACATTATGAACACTGAAGCTTTCTTT.

This chain uses TRBV9 with TRBJ2-3; D could derive from TRBD1 or TRBD2 (5 bases each). Trimming cost V 0 bases and J 1 base, with 12 bases left between them. Germline-derived CDR1 and CDR2 are SGDLS and YYNGEE. This CDR3 has 16 amino acids. The CDR3 is CASSVVGAIGTDTQYF. The CDR3 nucleotides are TGTGCCAGCAGCGTAGTCGGGGCGATCGGCACAGATACGCAGTATTTT.

The CDR3 sequence is CASSTTGRPREQYF. The CDR3 nucleotides are TGTGCCAGCAGTACCACAGGGAGGCCTCGTGAGCAGTACTTC. J is TRBJ2-5 and V is TRBV6-1; perhaps D is TRBD1 or TRBD2 (6 bases each). CDR1 and CDR2 (germline): MNHNS, SASEGT. This CDR3 comprises 14 residues. V was cut by 5 bases and J by 11 bases, with 21 bases left in between.

The J gene is TRBJ1-6, the V gene TRBV5-1; a possible D gene is TRBD1 (5 bases). The CDR3 has 15 residues. V dropped 4 bases and J dropped 13 bases, with 21 bases sitting between them. Germline CDR1 and CDR2: SGHRS and YFSETQ. CDR3 bases: TGCGCCAGCAGCGCCGACAAGGGAAACGAGGGGCCCCTCCACTTT. Its translation is CASSADKGNEGPLHF.

The V call is TRBV6-1, the J call TRBJ1-1, with D possibly matching TRBD1 (6 bases). The CDR3 runs to 14 residues. CDR1 is MNHNS and CDR2 is SASEGT in the germline V gene. The V end was cut by 6 bases, the J end by 4 bases, with 15 bases between. CDR3: CASRTEGGPTEAFF. CDR3 DNA: TGTGCCAGCAGGACGGAGGGGGGCCCCACTGAAGCTTTCTTT.

V usage is TRBV28 and J usage is TRBJ1-5; 7 bases match TRBD1. Germline V gives CDR1 MDHEN, CDR2 SYDVKM. J was trimmed by 7 bases and V by 7 bases; bases with no gene match: 10. CDR3 size: 14 residues. The CDR3 sequence: CASILRGGGQPQHF. CDR3 sequence (DNA): TGTGCCAGCATCTTGCGGGGAGGGGGCCAGCCCCAGCATTTT. The complete variable domain, with remaining parts taken from reference TRBV28 and TRBJ1-5, reads DVKVTQSSRYLVKRTGEKVFLECVQDMDHENMFWYRQDPGLGLRLIYFSYDVKMKEKGDIPEGYSVSREKKERFSLILESASTNQTSMYLCASILRGGGQPQHFGDGTRLSIL.

This clone was recorded only once. The chain couples TRBV19 to TRBJ2-3; D might be TRBD2 (6 bases). The V end lost 11 bases, the J end lost 2 bases, and 17 bases lay between the germline ends. Germline-derived CDR1 and CDR2 are LNHDA and SQIVND (reference sequence). There are 14 residues in the CDR3. The CDR3 coding sequence is TGTGCCGGGTTTGGGGGGTTGGACACAGATACGCAGTATTTT. It yields the protein CAGFGGLDTDTQYF.

V is TRBV28 and J is TRBJ1-6; D may be TRBD1 (5 bases). V was pared by 5 bases and J by 15 bases, with 14 bases between. Per the germline V gene, CDR1 is MDHEN and CDR2 is SYDVKM. This CDR3 region has 12 residues. CDR3 sequence: CASSPGSRVLHF. The CDR3 region has the DNA TGTGCCAGCAGTCCAGGGTCTCGGGTCCTCCACTTT.